Below, 11 T cell receptor beta chains from the same sample are listed, as sequenced in a study of blood T cell repertoires in COVID-19. TCRdb's copy holds only in-frame clones and misses some; the assay was immunoSEQ multiplex PCR. This sample carries 160,000 or so clones, 65% to 90% of them seen once, and the ten largest clones take more than 7.5%. Sample: peripheral blood. These receptors all stem from a woman in her 50s with acute or convalescent COVID-19.

This clone appeared once. This rearrangement joins TRBV9 to TRBJ1-1; no clear D gene. Trimming shortened V by 0 bases and J by 1 base, and 7 bases separated the two germline ends. The CDR3 is 14 residues long. The germline V gene encodes CDR1 SGDLS and CDR2 YYNGEE. The CDR3 bases are TGTGCCAGCAGCGTAGACAATGCGAACACTGAAGCTTTCTTT. Protein sequence: CASSVDNANTEAFF.

This chain joins TRBV27 and TRBJ1-6, with unresolved D. Trimming took off 4 bases at V and 8 bases at J, with 12 bases between the two ends. This CDR3 has 14 residues. Germline CDR1 and CDR2: MNHEY and SMNVEV (reference sequence). The CDR3: CASSSLNTDSPLHF. CDR3 DNA sequence: TGTGCCAGCAGTTCCCTCAATACAGATTCACCCCTCCACTTT.

The V and J genes are TRBV13 and TRBJ2-3; possible D gene TRBD2, 7 bases. The germline gives CDR1 PRHDT, CDR2 FYEKMQ (reference sequence). This CDR3 region has 16 residues. V lost 3 bases to trimming and J lost 4 bases, with 17 bases between them. CDR3 coding DNA: TGTGCCAGCAGCTTGGACTCGGGGGGCACGTCAGATACGCAGTATTTT. It encodes CASSLDSGGTSDTQYF.

The chain has TRBV9 and TRBJ2-7, with D possibly TRBD1 on 6 matching bases. The CDR3 length is 15 residues. CDR1 is SGDLS and CDR2 is YYNGEE in the germline V gene. V lost 0 bases and J lost 2, with 12 bases in between. CDR3 coding DNA: TGTGCCAGCAGCGTAGGAGGGGACACGGCCTACGAGCAGTACTTC. This sequence encodes CASSVGGDTAYEQYF.

This chain joins TRBV27 and TRBJ2-7, with D possibly being TRBD2 (5 bases). The length of the CDR3 is 15 residues. V lost 5 bases to trimming and J lost 4 bases, with 18 bases between them. The germline gives CDR1 MNHEY, CDR2 SMNVEV (reference sequence). CDR3 amino acids: CASSRVSGGGYEQYF. CDR3 nucleotides: TGTGCCAGCAGTCGCGTAAGTGGAGGTGGGTACGAGCAGTACTTC.

The chain combines TRBV7-2 with TRBJ2-5; TRBD2 matches at 13 bases. The CDR3 has 15 amino acids. Germline CDR1 reads SGHTA; CDR2 reads FQGNSA. The trim removed 5 bases at V and 3 bases at J, leaving 3 bases unmatched. The CDR3 region has the DNA TGTGCCAGCAGCCTACTAGCGGGGGGGGAAGAGACCCAGTACTTC. The encoded protein is CASSLLAGGEETQYF.

CDR3 bases: TGTGCCAGTAGGCAGGGGGCTGGAGATACGCAGTATTTT. Protein sequence: CASRQGAGDTQYF. This chain links TRBV19 with TRBJ2-3, with 8 bases that match TRBD1. V lost 6 bases and J lost 5; bases outside the gene matches: 4. Germline loops: CDR1 LNHDA, CDR2 SQIVND (reference sequence). There are 13 residues in the CDR3.

The chain has TRBV28 and TRBJ2-5; 11 nucleotides align to TRBD2. Per the germline V gene, CDR1 is MDHEN and CDR2 is SYDVKM. J gave up 1 base and V 5 bases, and 12 bases lay outside the gene matches. This CDR3 contains 18 residues. Here the CDR3 DNA reads TGTGCCAGCAGTAACCCTAGCGGGGGGCGGGGTCCCCAAGAGACCCAGTACTTC. Its translation is CASSNPSGGRGPQETQYF.

The genes are TRBV3-1 (or the pseudogene TRBV3-2) and TRBJ2-4, with no clear D. Trimming removed 0 bases at V and 4 bases at J, with 7 bases between. CDR1 and CDR2 (germline): LGHDT, YNNKEL (reference sequence). CDR3 length equals 14 residues. DNA for the CDR3: TGTGCCAGCAGCCAAGACAACGAGAAAAACATTCAGTACTTC. Residues: CASSQDNEKNIQYF.

The V call is TRBV3-1 (or the pseudogene TRBV3-2), the J call TRBJ1-5; weak D call: TRBD1 (6 bases). The V gene lost 1 base and the J gene lost 1 base, with 14 bases spanning the gap. This CDR3 comprises 17 residues. CDR1 is LGHDT, CDR2 YNNKEL, per germline (reference sequence). The CDR3 sequence is CASSQGQGPSSNQPQHF. The DNA of the CDR3 is TGTGCCAGCAGCCAAGGGCAGGGGCCGTCAAGCAATCAGCCCCAGCATTTT.

On this clone: The same CDR3 is also encoded by other DNA sequences in this sample. The chain combines TRBV5-1 with TRBJ1-1; TRBD1 is a possible D gene (5 bases). This CDR3 has 14 residues. Germline CDR1 SGHRS, CDR2 YFSETQ. Trimming pared 3 bases from V and 4 bases from J, leaving 13 bases between. CDR3 protein: CASSSTAGSTEAFF. The DNA for the CDR3 is TGCGCCAGCAGCTCCACAGCAGGGTCCACTGAAGCTTTCTTT.